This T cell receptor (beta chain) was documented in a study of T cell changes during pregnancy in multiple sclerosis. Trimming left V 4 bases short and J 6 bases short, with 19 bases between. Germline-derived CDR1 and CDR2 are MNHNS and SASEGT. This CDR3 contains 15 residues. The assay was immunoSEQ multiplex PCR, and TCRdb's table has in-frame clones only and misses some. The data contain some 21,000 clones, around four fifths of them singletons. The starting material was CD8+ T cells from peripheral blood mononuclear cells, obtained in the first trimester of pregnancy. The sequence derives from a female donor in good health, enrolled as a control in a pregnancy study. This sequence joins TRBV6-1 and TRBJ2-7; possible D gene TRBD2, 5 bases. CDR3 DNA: TGTGCCAGCAGTGCGACCGTACTAGGCCCCCTCGAGCAGTACTTC. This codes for CASSATVLGPLEQYF.